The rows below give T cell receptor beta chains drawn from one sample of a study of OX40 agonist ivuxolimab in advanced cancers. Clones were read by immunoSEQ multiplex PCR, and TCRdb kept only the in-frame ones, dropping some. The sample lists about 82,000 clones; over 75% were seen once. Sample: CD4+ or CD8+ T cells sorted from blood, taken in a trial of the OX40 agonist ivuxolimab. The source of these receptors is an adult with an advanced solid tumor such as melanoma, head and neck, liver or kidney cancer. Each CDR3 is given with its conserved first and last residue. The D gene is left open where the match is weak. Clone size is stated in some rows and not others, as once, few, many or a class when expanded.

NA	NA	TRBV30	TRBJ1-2	TGTGCCTGGAGTCTACAGACAGGATCCTATGGCTACACCTTC	CAWSLQTGSYGYTF
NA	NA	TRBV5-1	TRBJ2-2	TGCGCCAGCAGCTTGGAACTAACGAACACCGGGGAGCTGTTTTTT	CASSLELTNTGELFF
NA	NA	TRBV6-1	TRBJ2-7	TGTGCCAGCAGTGAGATCGGGTCTGTCAACGAGCAGTACTTC	CASSEIGSVNEQYF
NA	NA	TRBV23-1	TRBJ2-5	TGCGCCAGCAGTCAGCACCAGGGAGGAGAGACCCAGTACTTC	CASSQHQGGETQYF
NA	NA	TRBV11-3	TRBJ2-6	TGTGCCAGCAGCCCACCCGTGGGACGGACCGACTCTGGGGCCAACGTCCTGACTTTC	CASSPPVGRTDSGANVLTF
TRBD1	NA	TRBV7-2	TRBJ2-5	TGTGCCAGCAGCTCGGACAGGGCGGGGGAGACCCAGTACTTC	CASSSDRAGETQYF
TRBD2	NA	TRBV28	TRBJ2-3	TGTGCCAGCGTCGCTGGGGGAGGGCTCACAGATACGCAGTATTTT	CASVAGGGLTDTQYF
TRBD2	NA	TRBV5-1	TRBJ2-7	TGCGCCAGCGGGGTCAGTGCGGCGGGAGGATACGAGCAGTACTTC	CASGVSAAGGYEQYF
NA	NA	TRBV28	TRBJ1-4	TGTGCCAGCCGGGGGGGTAGAGAAAAACTGTTTTTT	CASRGGREKLFF
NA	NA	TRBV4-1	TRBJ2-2	TGCGCCAGCAGCCCTCTCCCAGGGACGACCGGGGAGCTGTTTTTT	CASSPLPGTTGELFF
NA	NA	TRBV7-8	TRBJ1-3	TGTGCCAGCAGCTTCGTCTCTGGAAACACCATATATTTT	CASSFVSGNTIYF
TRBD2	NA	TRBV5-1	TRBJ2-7	TGCGCCAGCAGCCTAGCGGGAGGGTACTACGAGCAGTACTTC	CASSLAGGYYEQYF
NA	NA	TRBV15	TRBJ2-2	TGTGCCACCAGCAGAGATGTCAGGGAAGGCACCGGGGAGCTGTTTTTT	CATSRDVREGTGELFF
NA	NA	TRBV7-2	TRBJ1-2	TGTGCCAGCAGTCTTCATGAGGGCCCTAACTATGGCTACACCTTC	CASSLHEGPNYGYTF
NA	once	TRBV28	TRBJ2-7	TGTGCCAGCAAAAGAGTCTACGAGCAGTACTTC	CASKRVYEQYF
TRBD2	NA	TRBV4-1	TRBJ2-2	TGCGCCAGCAGCCCCGGGACTAGCGGGAGGCCCGGAGGCACCGGGGAGCTGTTTTTT	CASSPGTSGRPGGTGELFF
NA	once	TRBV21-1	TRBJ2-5	TGTGCCAGCAGCAAGGGGACAGGGAAACAAGAGACCCAGTACTTC	CASSKGTGKQETQYF
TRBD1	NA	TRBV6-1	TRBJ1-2	TGTGCCAGCAGTGTTAATCCAGGGGGCGCGAATGGCTACACCTTC	CASSVNPGGANGYTF
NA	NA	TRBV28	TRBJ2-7	TGTGCCAGCAGTCCAGGACAGTTCCCGACCTACGAGCAGTACTTC	CASSPGQFPTYEQYF
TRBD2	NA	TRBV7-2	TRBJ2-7	TGTGCCAGCAGCCCACGGGGGGGCTCCTACGAGCAGTACTTC	CASSPRGGSYEQYF